This TCR beta chain was obtained from a study of T-cell memory formation after mild COVID-19. TCRdb ran MiXCR on the 5' RACE reads and lists one entry per CDR3 protein. The data show around 450,000 distinct CDR3 sequences, with approximately 24% seen just once and 8.8% held by the top ten. The germline V gene encodes CDR1 SGHTA and CDR2 FQGNSA. The CDR3 is 13 residues long. Trimming cost V 5 bases and J 10 bases, with 17 bases left between them. This sequence joins TRBV7-2 and TRBJ1-1, with TRBD1 as a possible D gene (5 bases). The sequenced sample consisted of PBMCs or a T cell subset sorted from them (not recorded which). The receptor was isolated from an adult woman who had mild COVID-19 (a few samples of this study predate the infection). Cell type and time point are not known. The CDR3 region has the DNA TGTGCCAGCAGCCGCGACCGCGGCGGGGGAGCTTTCTTT. The encoded protein is CASSRDRGGGAFF. The full variable domain, in which reference TRBV7-2 and TRBJ1-1 provide the parts outside the CDR3, is GAGVSQSPSNKVTEKGKDVELRCDPISGHTALYWYRQSLGQGLEFLIYFQGNSAPDKSGLPSDRFSAERTGGSVSTLTIQRTQQEDSAVYLCASSRDRGGGAFFGQGTRLTVV.